A single sample is the source of the 12 T cell receptor beta chains below, sequenced in a study of beta chain features in type 1 diabetes. Study-wide points: Shorter TCRB CDR3s, moderately but significantly so, marked every one of the four CD4+ subsets in Type 1 diabetes patients.

cDNA synthesis used the whole RNA isolate, giving expressed TCRB sequences. Some clones are missing from TCRdb's copy, which holds only in-frame ones; the method was immunoSEQ multiplex PCR. Of 15,000 to 19,000 clones in the sample, 55% to 75% are singletons; the top ten hold 2% to 3%. Their antigens are not known. The sample taken for sequencing was Tregs from blood. Every receptor here comes from a man aged 25 to 40 with type 1 diabetes.

This chain joins TRBV6-1 and TRBJ1-4, with D possibly being TRBD1 (6 bases). This CDR3 spans 15 amino acids. V was clipped by 3 bases and J by 8 bases, with 16 bases between them. Germline V lookup: CDR1 MNHNS, CDR2 SASEGT. The CDR3 reads CASSEGQDGREKLFF. CDR3 nucleotides: TGTGCCAGCAGTGAGGGACAAGACGGAAGGGAAAAACTGTTTTTT.

This chain's CDR3 is CASGLGQGNTGELFF. The CDR3 coding sequence is TGTGCTAGTGGTTTAGGGCAGGGGAACACCGGGGAGCTGTTTTTT. This chain connects TRBV12-5 to TRBJ2-2; maybe TRBD1 (5 bases). The CDR3 is 15 amino acids. Germline V gene lookup returns CDR1 LGHNT and CDR2 FRNRAP. Trimming pared 3 bases from V and 1 base from J, leaving 9 bases between.

This rearrangement joins TRBV6-6 to TRBJ2-5; 9 bases are a match to TRBD2. Unmatched junction bases numbered 11, after V lost 6 bases and J lost 6 bases. From germline, CDR1 is MNHNY and CDR2 SVGAGI (reference sequence). The CDR3 contains 15 residues. CDR3 coding DNA: TGTGCCAGCAGAAAAGCCGGGACTAGCTCGCAGACCCAGTACTTC. Its protein product is CASRKAGTSSQTQYF.

This chain connects TRBV19 to TRBJ1-5, with D perhaps matching TRBD1 (5 bases). Germline V gene lookup returns CDR1 LNHDA and CDR2 SQIVND (reference sequence). The CDR3 covers 14 residues. Trimming left V 9 bases short and J 0 bases short, with 12 bases between. The CDR3 protein is CASRGSYSNQPQHF. CDR3 in DNA: TGTGCCAGCCGGGGGTCCTATAGCAATCAGCCCCAGCATTTT.

This rearrangement joins TRBV5-4 to TRBJ2-5; TRBD2 might be the D (5 bases). In germline, CDR1 is SGHNT, CDR2 YYREEE (reference sequence). There are 16 residues in the CDR3. Trimming took 2 bases from V and 2 from J, leaving 16 bases between them. The CDR3 DNA is TGTGCCAGCAGCTTAGGCCGGGTCGGGGTTCAAGAGACCCAGTACTTC. Residues: CASSLGRVGVQETQYF.

This chain joins TRBV5-4 and TRBJ2-3; 10 nucleotides align to TRBD2. The CDR3 consists of 14 residues. J lost 10 bases, V lost 5 bases, and 10 bases had no gene match. The germline V gene has CDR1 SGHNT and CDR2 YYREEE (reference sequence). The CDR3 bases are TGTGCCAGCAGAACCGGGACTAGCGAGTCTTCGCAGTATTTT. As protein: CASRTGTSESSQYF.

The chain joins TRBV9 to TRBJ2-7; D gene unclear. Germline CDR1 is SGDLS and CDR2 is YYNGEE. The CDR3 runs to 15 residues. V was shortened by 4 bases and J by 0 bases, with 14 bases between the two germline ends. The DNA of the CDR3 is TGTGCCAGCAGCCGTTCCGGCGGAACCTCCTACGAGCAGTACTTC. It codes for CASSRSGGTSYEQYF. Full variable domain (remainder filled in from reference TRBV9 and TRBJ2-7): DSGVTQTPKHLITATGQRVTLRCSPRSGDLSVYWYQQSLDQGLQFLIQYYNGEERAKGNILERFSAQQFPDLHSELNLSSLELGDSALYFCASSRSGGTSYEQYFGPGTRLTVT.

This chain links TRBV29-1 with TRBJ2-5, with a possible D match to TRBD1 (9 bases). Germline loops: CDR1 SQVTM, CDR2 ANQGSEA. The CDR3 runs to 15 residues. Trimming stripped 6 bases from V and 0 bases from J, with 17 bases between. CDR3 coding DNA: TGCAGCGTCCGGGGGGGACAGGGCCACCAAGAGACCCAGTACTTC. This gives the protein CSVRGGQGHQETQYF. The entire variable domain, with the rest obtained from reference TRBV29-1 and TRBJ2-5, is as follows: SAVISQKPSRDICQRGTSLTIQCQVDSQVTMMFWYRQQPGQSLTLIATANQGSEATYESGFVIDKFPISRPNLTFSTLTVSNMSPEDSSIYLCSVRGGQGHQETQYFGPGTRLLVL.

This chain uses TRBV4-1 with TRBJ1-6, with TRBD1 matching 10 bases. The CDR3 loop spans 17 amino acids. V shed 0 bases and J 5 bases; nucleotides not matched to a gene: 4. CDR1 is MGHRA, CDR2 YSYEKL, per germline. This chain's CDR3 is CASSQDGDRGNNSPLHF. CDR3 DNA: TGCGCCAGCAGCCAAGATGGGGACAGGGGAAATAATTCACCCCTCCACTTT.

This clone was counted a single time. This chain connects TRBV18 to TRBJ1-5; D might be TRBD1 (5 bases). Deletions cut 2 bases from V and 5 bases from J, with 7 bases between. The CDR3 length is 13 residues. From germline, CDR1 is KGHSH and CDR2 LQKENI. The CDR3 region is CASSPSGDQPQHF. In nucleotides, the CDR3 is TGTGCCAGCTCACCATCGGGGGATCAGCCCCAGCATTTT.

This clone is a singleton in its sample. The J gene is TRBJ1-3, the V gene TRBV6-6, with 8 bases lining up with TRBD1. The germline gives CDR1 MNHNY, CDR2 SVGAGI (reference sequence). Trimming removed 6 bases from V and 2 bases from J; junction bases left unmatched: 3. The CDR3 loop spans 14 amino acids. The CDR3 sequence is CASSLTGAGNTIYF. CDR3 bases: TGTGCCAGCAGCTTGACAGGGGCTGGAAACACCATATATTTT.

The chain combines TRBV5-5 with TRBJ1-2; weak D call: TRBD1 (5 bases). V was shortened by 3 bases and J by 4 bases, with 13 bases between the two germline ends. The length of the CDR3 is 14 residues. The germline gives CDR1 SGHKS, CDR2 YYEKEE (reference sequence). The CDR3 sequence: CASSWPMGGYGYTF. In DNA, the CDR3 is TGTGCCAGCAGCTGGCCGATGGGGGGCTATGGCTACACCTTC.